The 10 T cell receptor beta chains below all came from one sample that was sequenced in a study. TCRdb independently ran MiXCR on the 5' RACE reads; one entry per CDR3 protein. The data hold 52,000 or so distinct CDR3 sequences, with roughly 20% observed a single time. Tregs were sorted as CD4+CD25+CD127-/low cells. Sequencing used tumor-infiltrating Tregs sorted from the breast tumor. These receptors all stem from a female donor with breast cancer.

This clonotype was recorded a few times. The J gene is TRBJ2-5, the V gene TRBV30; 8 positions agree with TRBD2. The CDR3 sequence is 14 residues long. The germline CDR1 and CDR2 sequences are GTSNPN and SVGIG (reference sequence). V was clipped by 5 bases and J by 4 bases; unmatched bases: 9. The chain's CDR3 is CAWDRGTRGETQYF. In nucleotides, the CDR3 is TGTGCCTGGGACCGGGGGACTAGAGGAGAGACCCAGTACTTC. The variable domain in full, completed from reference TRBV30 and TRBJ2-5, reads SQTIHQWPATLVQPVGSPLSLECTVEGTSNPNLYWYRQAAGRGLQLLFYSVGIGQISSEVPQNLSASRPQDRQFILSSKKLLLSDSGFYLCAWDRGTRGETQYFGPGTRLLVL.

This clonotype was detected only a few times. This chain joins TRBV10-3 and TRBJ1-2; D gene ambiguous. This CDR3 is built from 12 residues. Trimming removed 3 bases at V and 6 bases at J, with 8 bases between. Germline V gene sequence: CDR1 ENHRY, CDR2 SYGVKD. The CDR3 loop reads CAISDRGDGYTF. DNA for the CDR3: TGTGCCATCAGTGACCGCGGGGATGGCTACACCTTC.

For the CDR3, the DNA is TGTGCCAGCAGCCGCATCCCGGGACAGGATGGCTACACCTTC. Amino acids: CASSRIPGQDGYTF. This rearrangement joins TRBV5-5 to TRBJ1-2; 8 bases align to TRBD1. The germline CDR1 and CDR2 sequences are SGHKS and YYEKEE (reference sequence). V lost 4 bases and J lost 6; bases outside the gene matches: 8. There are 14 residues in the CDR3.

The rearrangement uses TRBV13 and TRBJ2-3; 7 nucleotides line up with TRBD1. CDR3 length: 15 amino acids. Trimming removed 4 bases from V and 6 bases from J; junction bases left unmatched: 10. Germline V gene sequence: CDR1 PRHDT, CDR2 FYEKMQ (reference sequence). The CDR3 is CASSSGTAGPDTQYF. CDR3 sequence (DNA): TGTGCCAGCAGCTCGGGGACAGCCGGCCCTGATACGCAGTATTTT.

This clonotype has a handful of counts. This chain connects TRBV5-1 to TRBJ1-1, with D perhaps matching TRBD1 (5 bases). Germline CDR1 is SGHRS and CDR2 is YFSETQ. Trimming took 0 bases from V and 0 from J, leaving 18 bases between them. This CDR3 has 18 amino acids. CDR3 region: CASSLAGQGRFMNTEAFF. In nucleotides, the CDR3 is TGCGCCAGCAGCTTGGCCGGCCAGGGTCGGTTCATGAACACTGAAGCTTTCTTT.

Only a few counts were recorded for this clonotype. The chain is built from TRBV7-2 and TRBJ2-7; TRBD1 matches at 8 bases. Germline CDR1 SGHTA, CDR2 FQGNSA. J gave up 2 bases and V 5 bases, and 8 bases lay outside the gene matches. The CDR3 totals 15 residues. CDR3 in amino acids: CASSPDRGPTYEQYF. CDR3 DNA: TGTGCCAGCAGCCCTGACAGGGGACCCACCTACGAGCAGTACTTC.

The table lists this clonotype with many counts. CDR3 in amino acids: CASSWTVNTEAFF. Here the CDR3 DNA reads TGTGCCAGCAGCTGGACTGTGAACACTGAAGCTTTCTTT. V and J are TRBV7-2 and TRBJ1-1; D remains ambiguous. V was shortened by 4 bases and J by 0 bases, with 6 bases between the two germline ends. Germline assignment: CDR1 SGHTA and CDR2 FQGNSA. This CDR3 is 13 amino acids long.

In this sample, this clonotype turned up a few times. The chain is built from TRBV4-1 and TRBJ1-2, with D unresolved. Looked up from germline, CDR1 is MGHRA and CDR2 is YSYEKL. V lost 0 bases, J lost 8 bases, and 7 bases lay in between. This CDR3 region has 12 residues. The DNA for the CDR3 is TGCGCCAGCAGCCAAGAATACGGGGGCTACACCTTC. It codes for CASSQEYGGYTF.

This clonotype was seen a few times. V usage is TRBV7-9 and J usage is TRBJ1-3; D remains ambiguous. This CDR3 has 14 amino acids. CDR1 and CDR2 from the germline V gene are SEHNR and FQNEAQ (reference sequence). Trimming cost V 10 bases and J 0 bases, with 13 bases left between them. CDR3 sequence (DNA): TGTGCCACCCCCCCGGGCGGCTCTGGAAACACCATATATTTT. Translated, it gives CATPPGGSGNTIYF.

As to this clonotype: With a much larger clone just one base away, this may be a read error. V gene TRBV6-5 combines with J gene TRBJ1-1; TRBD1 matches 10 bases. Germline assignment: CDR1 MNHEY and CDR2 SVGAGI. V lost 6 bases to trimming and J lost 6 bases; unmatched junction nucleotides: 13. The CDR3 is 16 residues long. Written as DNA, the CDR3 is TGTGCCAGCAGCGAATCGGTGGGACAGGGGAGCCCTGAAGCTTTCTTT. Translation gives CASSESVGQGSPEAFF.